Presented here are 10 T cell receptor beta chains from one specimen sequenced in a study of PD-1 blockade in mismatch repair-deficient tumors. The data were produced by immunoSEQ multiplex PCR, yet TCRdb's version contains in-frame clones alone and is incomplete. The sample yields around 50,000 clones, approximately 80% seen once. This sample comprised PBMCs, obtained before pembrolizumab treatment. All receptors come from an adult with mismatch repair-deficient cancer.

This clone was recorded a few times. The chain links TRBV28 to TRBJ2-7, with TRBD2 as a possible D gene (6 bases). V dropped 7 bases and J dropped 0 bases, with 13 bases sitting between them. The CDR3 consists of 14 residues. Germline CDR1 and CDR2: MDHEN and SYDVKM. The CDR3 DNA is TGTGCCAGCATGGGGACTCAGAGCTCCTACGAGCAGTACTTC. Protein: CASMGTQSSYEQYF.

This clone has more than one count but fewer than ten. This chain joins TRBV20-1 and TRBJ2-7; D might be TRBD2 (6 bases). This CDR3 has 11 amino acids. Germline V lookup: CDR1 DFQATT, CDR2 SNEGSKA (reference sequence). V was shortened by 5 bases and J by 3 bases, with 8 bases between the two germline ends. The CDR3 is CSAGRDYEQYF. The CDR3 DNA reads TGCAGTGCTGGGCGGGACTACGAGCAGTACTTC.

This clone was observed a few times. The chain has TRBV19 and TRBJ2-7; 10 positions match TRBD2. Trimming at V came to 9 bases and at J to 6 bases, leaving 20 bases not matched to a gene. CDR3 length equals 17 residues. CDR1 is LNHDA, CDR2 SQIVND, per germline (reference sequence). The CDR3 DNA follows: TGTGCCAGCTCGACAGGGAGCACCCTAGCGGGAGAACTCGAGCAGTACTTC. Translation gives CASSTGSTLAGELEQYF.

This clone was observed a single time. The rearrangement uses TRBV11-2 and TRBJ2-3; the match to TRBD1 covers 9 bases. With V trimmed by 1 base and J by 5 bases, 7 bases remained unmatched. This CDR3 comprises 16 residues. In germline, CDR1 is SGHAT, CDR2 FQNNGV. The CDR3 loop is CASSLAPGQGGDTQYF. In nucleotides, the CDR3 is TGTGCCAGCAGCTTAGCCCCGGGACAGGGAGGAGATACGCAGTATTTT.

The chain recombines TRBV4-3 with TRBJ2-1; D possibly matches TRBD1 or TRBD2 (5 bases each). Germline V gene lookup returns CDR1 LGHNA and CDR2 YSLEER. V shed 1 base and J shed 0 bases, with 7 bases lying between them. CDR3 length equals 15 residues. The CDR3 is CASSQGGSSYNEQFF. In DNA, the CDR3 is TGCGCCAGCAGCCAAGGGGGGAGCTCCTACAATGAGCAGTTCTTC.

The J gene is TRBJ2-3, the V gene TRBV10-3, with 13 positions matching TRBD2. Germline V gives CDR1 ENHRY, CDR2 SYGVKD. The CDR3 is made up of 16 amino acids. V lost 2 bases, J lost 1 base, and 0 bases stayed unmatched. The CDR3 DNA reads TGTGCCATCAGTGAGGGGACTAGCGGGGGCACAGATACGCAGTATTTT. It codes for CAISEGTSGGTDTQYF.

The chain uses TRBV11-3 and TRBJ2-3; 7 bases line up with TRBD2. Looked up from germline, CDR1 is SGHNT and CDR2 is YENEEA. The CDR3 covers 14 residues. The V segment lost 5 bases and the J segment 6 bases; nucleotides outside the gene matches: 8. The CDR3 sequence is CASSLRNSGDTQYF. CDR3 DNA sequence: TGTGCCAGCAGCCTCCGAAATAGCGGGGATACGCAGTATTTT. The full variable domain, its missing parts supplied by reference TRBV11-3 and TRBJ2-3, is EAGVVQSPRYKIIEKKQPVAFWCNPISGHNTLYWYLQNLGQGPELLIRYENEEAVDDSQLPKDRFSAERLKGVDSTLKIQPAELGDSAVYLCASSLRNSGDTQYFGPGTRLTVL.

This clone occurred a few times. V gene TRBV19 combines with J gene TRBJ2-3; TRBD1 or TRBD2 may be the D gene (5 bases each). V was clipped by 5 bases and J by 4 bases, with 7 bases between them. Germline V CDR1 and CDR2: LNHDA, SQIVND (reference sequence). This CDR3 has 12 amino acids. The CDR3 nucleotides are TGTGCCAGTAGTGGGGGTTCAGATACGCAGTATTTT. Translation gives CASSGGSDTQYF.

The chain is built from TRBV5-5 and TRBJ2-5; D is unresolved. The CDR3 length is 13 residues. Trimming cost V 1 base and J 5 bases, with 9 bases left between them. The germline V gene encodes CDR1 SGHKS and CDR2 YYEKEE (reference sequence). The CDR3 DNA is TGTGCCAGCAGCTTGTTAGGCAGGGAGACCCAGTACTTC. It translates to CASSLLGRETQYF.

This clone was recorded once. This chain links TRBV5-4 with TRBJ2-1; 12 bases map to TRBD2. With 4 bases clipped from V and 5 bases from J, the junction kept 7 bases outside the gene matches. The germline CDR1 and CDR2 sequences are SGHNT and YYREEE (reference sequence). CDR3 length: 16 amino acids. The CDR3 sequence: CASSPRLAGVHNEQFF. CDR3 nucleotides: TGTGCCAGCAGCCCCAGACTAGCGGGAGTTCACAATGAGCAGTTCTTC. The full variable domain, completed using reference TRBV5-4 and TRBJ2-1, is ETGVTQSPTHLIKTRGQQVTLRCSSQSGHNTVSWYQQALGQGPQFIFQYYREEENGRGNFPPRFSGLQFPNYSSELNVNALELDDSALYLCASSPRLAGVHNEQFFGPGTRLTVL.